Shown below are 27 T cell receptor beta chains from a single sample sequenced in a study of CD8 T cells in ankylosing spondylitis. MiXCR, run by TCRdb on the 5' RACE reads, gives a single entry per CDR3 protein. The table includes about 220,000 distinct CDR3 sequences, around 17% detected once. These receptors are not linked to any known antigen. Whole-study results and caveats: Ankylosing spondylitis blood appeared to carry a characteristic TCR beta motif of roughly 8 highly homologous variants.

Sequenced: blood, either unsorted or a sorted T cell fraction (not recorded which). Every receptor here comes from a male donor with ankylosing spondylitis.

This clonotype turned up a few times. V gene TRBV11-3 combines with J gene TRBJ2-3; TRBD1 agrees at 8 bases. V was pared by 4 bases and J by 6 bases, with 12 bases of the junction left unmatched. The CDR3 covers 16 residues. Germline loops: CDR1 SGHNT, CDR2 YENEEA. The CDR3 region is CASSWLTSDRADTQYF. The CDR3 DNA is TGTGCCAGCAGCTGGCTGACCTCGGACAGGGCGGATACGCAGTATTTT.

In DNA, the CDR3 is TGTGCCAGCAGCTCACCCGGGGCCTATGGCTACACCTTC. Translation: CASSSPGAYGYTF. This sequence joins TRBV11-3 and TRBJ1-2; TRBD1 might be the D (5 bases). V was cut by 4 bases and J by 4 bases, with 10 bases left in between. Per germline, CDR1 SGHNT and CDR2 YENEEA. The CDR3 is 13 residues long. The whole variable domain, remainder taken from reference TRBV11-3 and TRBJ1-2, is EAGVVQSPRYKIIEKKQPVAFWCNPISGHNTLYWYLQNLGQGPELLIRYENEEAVDDSQLPKDRFSAERLKGVDSTLKIQPAELGDSAVYLCASSSPGAYGYTFGSGTRLTVV.

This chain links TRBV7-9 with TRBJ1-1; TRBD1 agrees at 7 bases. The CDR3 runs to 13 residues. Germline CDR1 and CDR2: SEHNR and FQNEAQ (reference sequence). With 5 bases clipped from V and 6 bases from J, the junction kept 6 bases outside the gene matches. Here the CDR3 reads CASSPGTAPEAFF. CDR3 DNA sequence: TGTGCCAGCAGCCCGGGGACAGCCCCTGAAGCTTTCTTT.

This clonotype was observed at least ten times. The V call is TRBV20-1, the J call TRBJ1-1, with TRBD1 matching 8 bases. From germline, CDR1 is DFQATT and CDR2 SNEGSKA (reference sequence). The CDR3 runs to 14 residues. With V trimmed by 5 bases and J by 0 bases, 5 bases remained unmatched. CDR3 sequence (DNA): TGCAGTGCTCACCCGGACAGGGTGAACACTGAAGCTTTCTTT. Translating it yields CSAHPDRVNTEAFF.

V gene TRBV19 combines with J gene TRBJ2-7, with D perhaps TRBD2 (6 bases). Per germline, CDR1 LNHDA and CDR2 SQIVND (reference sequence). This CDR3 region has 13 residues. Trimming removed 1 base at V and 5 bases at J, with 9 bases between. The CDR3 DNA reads TGTGCCAGTAGTATAGCGTGGGGGGACGAGCAGTACTTC. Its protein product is CASSIAWGDEQYF.

For the CDR3, the DNA is TGCAGCGTTCGCGCGGCGGGGAACGCCTACGAGCAGTACTTC. This gives the protein CSVRAAGNAYEQYF. This chain links TRBV29-1 with TRBJ2-7; possible D gene TRBD2, 6 bases. The CDR3 loop spans 14 amino acids. Trimming shortened V by 5 bases and J by 2 bases, and 16 bases separated the two germline ends. CDR1 SQVTM and CDR2 ANQGSEA come from the germline V gene.

In DNA form, the CDR3 reads TGTGCCAGCAGCTTGGTAGAATCTAGCACAGATACGCAGTATTTT. Translated, it gives CASSLVESSTDTQYF. This chain uses TRBV5-5 with TRBJ2-3; no reliable D call. The CDR3 is made up of 15 amino acids. Germline lookup yields CDR1 SGHKS and CDR2 YYEKEE (reference sequence). Deletions cut 0 bases from V and 0 bases from J, with 8 bases between.

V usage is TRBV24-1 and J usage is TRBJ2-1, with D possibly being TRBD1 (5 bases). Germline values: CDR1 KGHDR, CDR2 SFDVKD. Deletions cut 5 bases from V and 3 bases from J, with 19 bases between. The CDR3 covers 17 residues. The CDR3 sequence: CATSAHIRGPDYNEQFF. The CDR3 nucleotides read TGTGCCACCAGTGCCCACATAAGGGGCCCGGACTACAATGAGCAGTTCTTC.

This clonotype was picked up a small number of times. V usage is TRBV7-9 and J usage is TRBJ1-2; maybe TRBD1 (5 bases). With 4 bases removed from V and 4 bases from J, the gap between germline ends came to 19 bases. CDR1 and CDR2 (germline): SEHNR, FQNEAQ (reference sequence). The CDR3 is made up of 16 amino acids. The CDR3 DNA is TGTGCCAGCAGCTCCACTTTTGCGGGGGAGTTCTATGGCTACACCTTC. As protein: CASSSTFAGEFYGYTF.

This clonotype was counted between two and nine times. CDR3 sequence reads: CASSYSTYAGGKEQFF. CDR3 bases: TGTGCCAGCAGTTACTCGACTTATGCGGGCGGGAAAGAGCAGTTCTTC. This rearrangement joins TRBV6-5 to TRBJ2-1; D is possibly TRBD2 (6 bases). V lost 0 bases, J lost 10 bases, and 19 bases lay in between. CDR1 MNHEY and CDR2 SVGAGI come from the germline V gene. The CDR3 totals 16 residues.

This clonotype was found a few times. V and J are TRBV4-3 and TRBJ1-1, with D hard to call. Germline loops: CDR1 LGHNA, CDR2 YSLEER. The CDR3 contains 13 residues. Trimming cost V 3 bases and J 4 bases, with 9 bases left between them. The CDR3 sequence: CASSQGKGTEAFF. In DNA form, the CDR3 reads TGCGCCAGCAGCCAGGGGAAGGGCACTGAAGCTTTCTTT.

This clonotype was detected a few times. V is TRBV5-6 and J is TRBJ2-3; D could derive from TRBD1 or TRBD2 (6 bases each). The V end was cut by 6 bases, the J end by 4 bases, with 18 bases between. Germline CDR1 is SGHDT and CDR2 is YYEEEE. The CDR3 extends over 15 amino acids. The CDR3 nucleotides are TGTGCCAGCAACCAAGGGACCGGGGGCCCAGATACGCAGTATTTT. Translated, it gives CASNQGTGGPDTQYF.

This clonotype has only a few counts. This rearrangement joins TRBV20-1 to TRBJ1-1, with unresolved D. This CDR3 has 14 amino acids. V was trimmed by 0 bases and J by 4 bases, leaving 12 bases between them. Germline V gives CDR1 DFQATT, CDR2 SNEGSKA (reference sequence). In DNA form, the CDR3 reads TGCAGTGCTAGAGATCCCCCGGGGAGCACTGAAGCTTTCTTT. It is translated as CSARDPPGSTEAFF.

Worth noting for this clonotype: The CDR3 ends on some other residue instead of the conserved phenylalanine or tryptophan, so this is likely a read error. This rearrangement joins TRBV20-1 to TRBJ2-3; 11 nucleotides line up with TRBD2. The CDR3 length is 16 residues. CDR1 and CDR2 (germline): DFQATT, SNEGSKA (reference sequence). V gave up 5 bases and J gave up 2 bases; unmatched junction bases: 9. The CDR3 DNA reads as TGCAGTGCTCCACCCCTAGCGGGAGGTTACACAGATACGCAGTATTAT. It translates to CSAPPLAGGYTDTQYY.

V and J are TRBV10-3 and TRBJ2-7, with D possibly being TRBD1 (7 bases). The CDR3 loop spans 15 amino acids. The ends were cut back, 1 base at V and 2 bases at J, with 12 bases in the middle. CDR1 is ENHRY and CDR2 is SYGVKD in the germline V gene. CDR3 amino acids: CAISEFGGTAYEQYF. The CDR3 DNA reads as TGTGCCATCAGTGAGTTTGGGGGGACAGCCTACGAGCAGTACTTC.

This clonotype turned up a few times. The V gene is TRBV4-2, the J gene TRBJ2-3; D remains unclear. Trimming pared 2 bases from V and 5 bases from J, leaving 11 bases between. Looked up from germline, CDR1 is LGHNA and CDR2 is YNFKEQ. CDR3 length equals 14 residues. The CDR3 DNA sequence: TGTGCCAGCAGCCAACCAAGTAGGGAAGATACGCAGTATTTT. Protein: CASSQPSREDTQYF.

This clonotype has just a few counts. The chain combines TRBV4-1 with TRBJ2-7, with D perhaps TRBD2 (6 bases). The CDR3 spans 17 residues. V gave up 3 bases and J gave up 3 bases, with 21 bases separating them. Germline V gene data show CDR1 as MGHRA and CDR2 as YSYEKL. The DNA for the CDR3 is TGCGCCAGCAGCCATCTCGACTACGGGAGCGCCAACTACGAGCAGTACTTC. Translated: CASSHLDYGSANYEQYF.

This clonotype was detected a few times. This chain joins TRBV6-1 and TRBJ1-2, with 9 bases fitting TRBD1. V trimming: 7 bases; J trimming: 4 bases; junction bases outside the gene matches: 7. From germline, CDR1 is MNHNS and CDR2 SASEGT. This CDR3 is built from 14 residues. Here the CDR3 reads CASIWGQGTYGYTF. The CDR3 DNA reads TGTGCCAGCATCTGGGGACAGGGTACCTATGGCTACACCTTC.

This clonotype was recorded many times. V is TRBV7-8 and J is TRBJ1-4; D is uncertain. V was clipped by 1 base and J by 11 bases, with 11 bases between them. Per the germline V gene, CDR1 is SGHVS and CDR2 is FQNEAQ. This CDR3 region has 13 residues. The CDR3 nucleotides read TGTGCCAGCAGCTTAGATGGGATTTCCAAACTGTTTTTT. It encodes CASSLDGISKLFF.

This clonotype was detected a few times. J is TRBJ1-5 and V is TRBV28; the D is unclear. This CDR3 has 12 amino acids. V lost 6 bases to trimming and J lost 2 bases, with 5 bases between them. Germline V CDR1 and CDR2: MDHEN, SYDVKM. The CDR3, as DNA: TGTGCCAGCAGGGGCGGCAATCAGCCCCAGCATTTT. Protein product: CASRGGNQPQHF.

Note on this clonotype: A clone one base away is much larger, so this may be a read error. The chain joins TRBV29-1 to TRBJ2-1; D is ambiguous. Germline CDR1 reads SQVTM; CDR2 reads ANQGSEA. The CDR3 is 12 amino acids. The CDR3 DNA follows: TGCAACGTTGAAGACCACTACAATGAGCAGTTCTTC. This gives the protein CNVEDHYNEQFF.

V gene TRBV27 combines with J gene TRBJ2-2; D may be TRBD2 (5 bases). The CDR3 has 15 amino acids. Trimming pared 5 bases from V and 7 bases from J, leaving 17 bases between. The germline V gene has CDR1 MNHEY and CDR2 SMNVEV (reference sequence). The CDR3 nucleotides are TGTGCCAGCAGTGGTCGTAGCGATGCGGGCGGGGAGCTGTTTTTT. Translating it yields CASSGRSDAGGELFF.

In nucleotides, the CDR3 is TGTGCCAGCAGTTATTCGCCAGCGGGCCAAGAGACCCAGTACTTC. Protein sequence: CASSYSPAGQETQYF. The rearrangement links TRBV6-5 to TRBJ2-5, with a possible D match to TRBD2 (6 bases). The CDR3 length is 15 residues. Looked up from germline, CDR1 is MNHEY and CDR2 is SVGAGI. The V and J ends lost 3 bases and 1 base respectively, with 12 bases between them.

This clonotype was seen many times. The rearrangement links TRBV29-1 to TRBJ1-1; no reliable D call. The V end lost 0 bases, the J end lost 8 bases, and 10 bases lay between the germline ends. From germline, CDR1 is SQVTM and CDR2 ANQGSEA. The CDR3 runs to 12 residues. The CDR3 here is CSVEDGEPEAFF. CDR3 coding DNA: TGCAGCGTTGAAGATGGAGAGCCAGAAGCTTTCTTT.

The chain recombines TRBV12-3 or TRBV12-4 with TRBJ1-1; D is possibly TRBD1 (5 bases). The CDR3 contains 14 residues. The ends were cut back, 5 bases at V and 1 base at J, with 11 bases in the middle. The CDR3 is CASSQIGGNTEAFF. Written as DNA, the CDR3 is TGTGCCAGCAGTCAGATTGGGGGGAACACTGAAGCTTTCTTT.

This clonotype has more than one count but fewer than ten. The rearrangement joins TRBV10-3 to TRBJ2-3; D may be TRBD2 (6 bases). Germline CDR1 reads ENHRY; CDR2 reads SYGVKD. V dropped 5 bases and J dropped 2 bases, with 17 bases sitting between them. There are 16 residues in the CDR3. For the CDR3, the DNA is TGTGCCATCAGTCCCCAATTGGGGACTTACACAGATACGCAGTATTTT. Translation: CAISPQLGTYTDTQYF.

CDR3 region: CASSLDPEGNQPQHF. CDR3 bases: TGTGCCAGCAGTTTGGACCCGGAGGGCAATCAGCCCCAGCATTTT. The V gene is TRBV6-2 or TRBV6-3, the J gene TRBJ1-5; D is undetermined. Germline CDR1 is MNHEY and CDR2 is SVGEGT. The CDR3 extends over 15 amino acids. Trimming took 4 bases from V and 2 from J, leaving 12 bases between them.